This record concerns one T cell receptor beta chain sequence. Its antigen remains unknown. This sample was taken from a study of OX40 agonist ivuxolimab in advanced cancers. Turning to the study itself: Patients received intravenous ivuxolimab every 2 weeks at 0.01 to 10 mg/kg. Age averaged around 58 years (range roughly 20 to 90), and roughly 80% were male. General study findings and limits: Expanded clones belonging to CD8+ T cells outnumbered, on average, those of CD4+.

The CDR3 sequence is 16 residues long. The germline V gene encodes CDR1 WSHSY and CDR2 SAAADI. J was trimmed by 3 bases and V by 1 base; bases with no gene match: 6. Only in-frame clones appear in the TCRdb table, and some are missing; sequencing was by immunoSEQ multiplex PCR. The table records over 65,000 clones, less than 95% of them present only once. Sequenced material: CD4+ or CD8+ T cells sorted from blood, taken in a trial of the OX40 agonist ivuxolimab. The chain links TRBV10-2 to TRBJ2-7; 10 bases are shared with TRBD2. The TCR originated in an adult with an advanced solid tumor such as melanoma, head and neck, liver or kidney cancer. The CDR3 region has the DNA TGCGCCAGCAGTGAGTGGGCTAGCGGGAGTATCTACGAGCAGTACTTC. Translated: CASSEWASGSIYEQYF.